This T cell receptor beta chain emerged from a study of T cells after yellow fever vaccination. Study-wide background: The authors prepared low-cell-number fractions using SMART-Seq v4 Ultra Low Input. Whole-study findings and limits: Across the CD4 and CD8 compartments, a small share of clonotypes was present in both.

In this sample, this clonotype turned up many times. Its antigen is unidentified. CDR1 SGHVS and CDR2 FQNEAQ come from the germline V gene. CDR3 length: 13 amino acids. The ends were cut back, 1 base at V and 8 bases at J, with 11 bases in the middle. TCR cDNA, made by 5'RACE template switching, carried an added universal primer site and UMIs. TCRdb passed the 5' RACE reads through MiXCR, listing each CDR3 protein once. The profile shows about 130,000 distinct CDR3 sequences, about 8.4% of them singletons. This chain joins TRBV7-8 and TRBJ1-2; no definite D call. The sequence was collected from a young man who received the YFV17D yellow fever vaccine. This specimen consisted of CD8+ T cells sorted from PBMCs, obtained on the day of the yellow fever booster vaccination. This chain's CDR3 is CASSLDTVYGYTF. The CDR3, as DNA: TGTGCCAGCAGCTTAGACACGGTCTACGGCTACACCTTC.